One sample yielded the 4 T cell receptor beta chains listed below, sequenced in a study of T cell responses to AZD1222 COVID-19 vaccine. Some clones are missing from TCRdb's copy, which holds only in-frame ones; the method was immunoSEQ multiplex PCR. This repertoire shows roughly 45,000 clones, 70% to 80% found once; its top ten account for 6% to 7%. Sequences were derived from peripheral blood, sampled on day 0 of AZD1222 vaccination. The receptors here all came from an adult in good health.

The table lists this clone with a few counts. The chain has TRBV2 and TRBJ1-1; D remains unclear. Germline-derived CDR1 and CDR2 are SNHLY and FYNNEI. CDR3 length equals 14 residues. The V end lost 8 bases, the J end lost 0 bases, and 13 bases lay between the germline ends. The CDR3 region has the DNA TGTGCCAGCTCTCCGGGAGGGATGAACACTGAAGCTTTCTTT. Encoded protein: CASSPGGMNTEAFF. The whole variable domain, remainder taken from reference TRBV2 and TRBJ1-1, is EPEVTQTPSHQVTQMGQEVILRCVPISNHLYFYWYRQILGQKVEFLVSFYNNEISEKSEIFDDQFSVERPDGSNFTLKIRSTKLEDSAMYFCASSPGGMNTEAFFGQGTRLTVV.

The chain has TRBV2 and TRBJ1-6; D call uncertain. The CDR3 has 13 residues. V dropped 5 bases and J dropped 7 bases, with 9 bases sitting between them. Looked up from germline, CDR1 is SNHLY and CDR2 is FYNNEI. CDR3 amino acids: CASSYQENSPLHF. CDR3 DNA sequence: TGTGCCAGCAGTTACCAGGAGAATTCACCCCTCCACTTT.

The J gene is TRBJ2-5, the V gene TRBV7-2, with 10 positions matching TRBD1. V lost 5 bases, J lost 5 bases, and 5 bases stayed unmatched. CDR3 length: 14 residues. Germline loops: CDR1 SGHTA, CDR2 FQGNSA. This chain's CDR3 is CASSRDRGGETQYF. CDR3 bases: TGTGCCAGCAGCCGGGACAGGGGAGGGGAGACCCAGTACTTC.

V and J are TRBV2 and TRBJ2-2, with 14 bases matching TRBD2. The CDR3 loop spans 17 amino acids. Germline CDR1 SNHLY, CDR2 FYNNEI. Germline trimming cut 5 bases from V and 4 bases from J; bases unmatched to any gene: 6. The CDR3 sequence: CASSPRLAGGFTGELFF. CDR3 in DNA: TGTGCCAGCAGTCCTCGACTAGCGGGAGGGTTCACCGGGGAGCTGTTTTTT.